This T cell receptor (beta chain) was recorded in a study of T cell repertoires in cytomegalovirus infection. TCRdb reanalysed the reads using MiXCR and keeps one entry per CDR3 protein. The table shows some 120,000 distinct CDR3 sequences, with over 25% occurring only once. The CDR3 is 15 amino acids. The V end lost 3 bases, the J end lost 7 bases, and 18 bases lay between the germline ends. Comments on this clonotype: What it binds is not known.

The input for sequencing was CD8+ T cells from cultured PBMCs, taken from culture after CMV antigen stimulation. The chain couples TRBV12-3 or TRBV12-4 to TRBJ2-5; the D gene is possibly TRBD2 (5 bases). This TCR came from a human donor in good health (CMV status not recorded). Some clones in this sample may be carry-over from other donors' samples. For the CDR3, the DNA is TGTGCCAGCAGTTTTTCCCTCACCATTCTAGCGACCCAGTACTTC. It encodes CASSFSLTILATQYF.